This entry concerns a single T cell receptor (beta chain). In its sample, this clonotype was seen a few times. What this receptor recognizes is not known. It has no much larger one-base neighbor in the sample; base qualities were not kept. Libraries came from RT-PCR. TCRdb names Illumina HiSeq 2500 as the instrument used. TCRdb reworked the public reads: Q25 trimming with fastp, MiXCR clone assembly, productive beta chains retained. Here each entry gathers all rows of one CDR3 protein and keeps the most common genes and DNA. The sample has 500,000 or so distinct CDR3 sequences on record, approximately 15% of them singletons. Less than 4% of the sample is taken by the ten largest. This entry comes from a study of response to subunit inactivated influenza vaccine listed by TCRdb under 2018. As for the study more broadly: Deep quantitative profiling of the T cell receptor repertoire was used in the study to follow responses to a trivalent subunit inactivated influenza vaccine. Overall study results and their limits: According to the authors, only a limited number of new T cells may be recruited by each seasonal influenza vaccination.

Trimmed from V: 0 bases; trimmed from J: 7 bases; junction bases lacking a gene match: 4. CDR1 and CDR2 are drawn from the germline V gene: SGHRS, YFSETQ. Spanning cysteine to phenylalanine, the CDR3 consists of 13 amino acids. CDR3 DNA is the only sequence kept; it has 39 bases, read in frame from the first base. This receptor was identified in a man aged 50 to 69 who received an inactivated influenza vaccine. Donor details come from another sample of the same person, matched by shared clones. Here the chain combines TRBV5-1 and TRBJ2-7; TRBD2 lines up with 7 middle nucleotides. The sequencing here drew on CD4+ T cells sorted from PBMCs, taken about 23 months after vaccination. Here is the DNA: TGCGCCAGCAGCTTGGCCGGGGAGGGTGAGCAGTACTTC. Its amino acids are CASSLAGEGEQYF.